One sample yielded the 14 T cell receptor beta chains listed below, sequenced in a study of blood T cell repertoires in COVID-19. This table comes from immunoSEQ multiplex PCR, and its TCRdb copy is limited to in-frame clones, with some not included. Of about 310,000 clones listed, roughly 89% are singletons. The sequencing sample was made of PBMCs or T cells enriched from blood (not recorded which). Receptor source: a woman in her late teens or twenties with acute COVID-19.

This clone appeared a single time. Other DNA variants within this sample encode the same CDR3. This CDR3 is CASSLRGYEQYF. Written as DNA, the CDR3 is TGTGCCAGCAGTTTACGGGGCTACGAGCAGTACTTC. This rearrangement joins TRBV28 to TRBJ2-7; tentative D call: TRBD2 (5 bases). The CDR3 has 12 residues. CDR1 is MDHEN, CDR2 SYDVKM, per germline. Trimming removed 2 bases at V and 3 bases at J, with 5 bases between.

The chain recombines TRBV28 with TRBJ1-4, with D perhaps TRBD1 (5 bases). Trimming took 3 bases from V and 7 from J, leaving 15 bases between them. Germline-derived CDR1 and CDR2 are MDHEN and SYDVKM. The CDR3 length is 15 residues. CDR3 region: CASSFWGFLGEKLFF. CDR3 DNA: TGTGCCAGCAGTTTTTGGGGCTTCTTGGGTGAAAAACTGTTTTTT.

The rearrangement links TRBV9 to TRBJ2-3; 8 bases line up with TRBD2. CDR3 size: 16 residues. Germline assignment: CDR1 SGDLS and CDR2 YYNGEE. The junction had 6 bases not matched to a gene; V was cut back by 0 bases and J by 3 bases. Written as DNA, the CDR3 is TGTGCCAGCAGCGTAGAAAGCGGGAGAGGGACAGATACGCAGTATTTT. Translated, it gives CASSVESGRGTDTQYF.

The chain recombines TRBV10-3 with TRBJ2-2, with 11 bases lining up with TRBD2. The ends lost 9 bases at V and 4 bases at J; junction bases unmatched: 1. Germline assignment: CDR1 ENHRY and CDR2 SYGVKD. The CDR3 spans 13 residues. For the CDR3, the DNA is TGTGCCATAGGACTAGCGGGCACCGGGGAGCTGTTTTTT. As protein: CAIGLAGTGELFF.

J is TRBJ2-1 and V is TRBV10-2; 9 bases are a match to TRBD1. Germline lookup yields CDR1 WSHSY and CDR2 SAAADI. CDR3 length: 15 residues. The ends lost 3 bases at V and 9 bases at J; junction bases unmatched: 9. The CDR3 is CASSEKGQGFGEQFF. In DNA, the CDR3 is TGCGCCAGCAGTGAAAAGGGACAGGGTTTTGGTGAGCAGTTCTTC.

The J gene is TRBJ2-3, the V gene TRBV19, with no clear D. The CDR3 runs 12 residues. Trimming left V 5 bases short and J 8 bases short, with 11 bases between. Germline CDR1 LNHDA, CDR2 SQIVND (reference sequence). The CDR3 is CASSAARITQYF. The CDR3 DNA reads TGTGCCAGTAGTGCGGCGCGGATTACGCAGTATTTT.

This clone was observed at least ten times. The CDR3 DNA sequence: TGTGCCAGCAGCTTAACAGCTAGCGGGACCGCCACAGATACGCAGTATTTT. Its translation: CASSLTASGTATDTQYF. V is TRBV7-3 and J is TRBJ2-3; the match to TRBD2 covers 9 bases. Germline CDR1 is SGHTA and CDR2 is FQGTGA. CDR3 length: 17 residues. V lost 0 bases and J lost 2; bases outside the gene matches: 6.

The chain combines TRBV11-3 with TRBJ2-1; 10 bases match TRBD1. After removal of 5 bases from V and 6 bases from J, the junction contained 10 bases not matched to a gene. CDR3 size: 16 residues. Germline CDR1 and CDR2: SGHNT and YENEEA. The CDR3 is CASSPNRDRGPNEQFF. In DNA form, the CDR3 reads TGTGCCAGCAGCCCGAACCGGGACAGGGGACCCAATGAGCAGTTCTTC. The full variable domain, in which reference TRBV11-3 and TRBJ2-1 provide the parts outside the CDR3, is EAGVVQSPRYKIIEKKQPVAFWCNPISGHNTLYWYLQNLGQGPELLIRYENEEAVDDSQLPKDRFSAERLKGVDSTLKIQPAELGDSAVYLCASSPNRDRGPNEQFFGPGTRLTVL.

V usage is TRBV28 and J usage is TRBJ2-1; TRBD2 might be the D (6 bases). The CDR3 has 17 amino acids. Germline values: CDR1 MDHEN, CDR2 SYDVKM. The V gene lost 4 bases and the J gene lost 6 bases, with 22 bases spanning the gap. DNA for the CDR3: TGTGCCAGCAGTTCCCCTATAACTAGCTTCGGGAGCAATGAGCAGTTCTTC. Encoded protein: CASSSPITSFGSNEQFF.

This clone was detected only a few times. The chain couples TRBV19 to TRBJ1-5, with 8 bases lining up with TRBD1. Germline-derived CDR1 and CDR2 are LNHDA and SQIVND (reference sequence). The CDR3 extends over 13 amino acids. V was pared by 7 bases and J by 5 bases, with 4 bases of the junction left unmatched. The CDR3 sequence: CASTQTGDQPQHF. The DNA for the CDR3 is TGTGCCAGTACTCAGACAGGGGATCAGCCCCAGCATTTT.

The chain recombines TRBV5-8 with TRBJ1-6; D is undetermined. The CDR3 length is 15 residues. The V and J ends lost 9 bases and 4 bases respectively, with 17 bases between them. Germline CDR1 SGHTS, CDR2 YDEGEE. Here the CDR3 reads CATTMVEIYNSPLHF. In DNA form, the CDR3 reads TGTGCCACCACTATGGTGGAGATTTATAATTCACCCCTCCACTTT.

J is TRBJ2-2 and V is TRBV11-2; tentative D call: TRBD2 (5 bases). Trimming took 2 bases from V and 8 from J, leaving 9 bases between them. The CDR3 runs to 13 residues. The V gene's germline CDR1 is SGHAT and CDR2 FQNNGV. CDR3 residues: CASSLNRRGELFF. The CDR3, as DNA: TGTGCCAGCAGCTTAAACCGGAGGGGGGAGCTGTTTTTT.

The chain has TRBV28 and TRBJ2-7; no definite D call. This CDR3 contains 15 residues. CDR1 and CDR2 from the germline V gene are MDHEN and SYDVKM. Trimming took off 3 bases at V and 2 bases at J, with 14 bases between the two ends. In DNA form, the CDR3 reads TGTGCCAGCAGTTTGGATCCACTAATCGCCTACGAGCAGTACTTC. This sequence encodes CASSLDPLIAYEQYF.

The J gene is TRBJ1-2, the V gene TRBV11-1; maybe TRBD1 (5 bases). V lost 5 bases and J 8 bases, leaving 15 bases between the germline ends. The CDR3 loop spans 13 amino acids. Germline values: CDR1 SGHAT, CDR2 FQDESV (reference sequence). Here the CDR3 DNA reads TGTGCCAGCAGCCTAGAGGGGATAGAGGGCTACACCTTC. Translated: CASSLEGIEGYTF.